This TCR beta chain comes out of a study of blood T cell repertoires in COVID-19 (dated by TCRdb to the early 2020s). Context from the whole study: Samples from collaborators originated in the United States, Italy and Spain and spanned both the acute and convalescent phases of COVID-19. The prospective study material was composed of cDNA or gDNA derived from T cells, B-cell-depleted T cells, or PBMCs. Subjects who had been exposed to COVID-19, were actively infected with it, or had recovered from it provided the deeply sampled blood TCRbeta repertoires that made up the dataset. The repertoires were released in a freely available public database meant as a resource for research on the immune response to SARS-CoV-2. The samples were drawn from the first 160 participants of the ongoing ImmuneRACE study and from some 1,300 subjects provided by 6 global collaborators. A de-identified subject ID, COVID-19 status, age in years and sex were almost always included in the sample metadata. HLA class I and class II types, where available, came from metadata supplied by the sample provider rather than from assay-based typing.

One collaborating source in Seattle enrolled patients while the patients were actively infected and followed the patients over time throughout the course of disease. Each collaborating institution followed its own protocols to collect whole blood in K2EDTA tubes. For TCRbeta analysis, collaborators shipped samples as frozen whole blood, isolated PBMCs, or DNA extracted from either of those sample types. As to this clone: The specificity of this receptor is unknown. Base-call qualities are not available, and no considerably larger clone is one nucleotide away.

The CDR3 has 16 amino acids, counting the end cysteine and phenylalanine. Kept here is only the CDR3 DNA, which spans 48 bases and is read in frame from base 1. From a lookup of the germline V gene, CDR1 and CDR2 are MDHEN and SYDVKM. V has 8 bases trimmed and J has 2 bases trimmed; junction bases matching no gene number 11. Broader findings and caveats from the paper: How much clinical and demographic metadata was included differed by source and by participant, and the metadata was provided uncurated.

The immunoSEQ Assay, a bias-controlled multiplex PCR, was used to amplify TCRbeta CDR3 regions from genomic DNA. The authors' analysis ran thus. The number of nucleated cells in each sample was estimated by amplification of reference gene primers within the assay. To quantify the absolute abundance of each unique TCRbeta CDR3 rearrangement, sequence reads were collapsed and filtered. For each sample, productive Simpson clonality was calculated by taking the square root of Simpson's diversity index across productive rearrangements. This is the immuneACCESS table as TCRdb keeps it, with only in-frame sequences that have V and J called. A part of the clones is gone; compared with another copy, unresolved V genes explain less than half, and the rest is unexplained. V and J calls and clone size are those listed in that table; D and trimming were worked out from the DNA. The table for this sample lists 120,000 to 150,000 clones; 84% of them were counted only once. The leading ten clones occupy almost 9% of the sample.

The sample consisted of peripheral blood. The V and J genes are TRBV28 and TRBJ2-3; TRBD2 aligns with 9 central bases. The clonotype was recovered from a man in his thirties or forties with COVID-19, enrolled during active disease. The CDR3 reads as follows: CASSLRTSALTDTQYF. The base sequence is TGTGCCAGCTCTCTCCGGACTAGCGCACTCACAGATACGCAGTATTTT.